A selection of T cell receptor beta chains follows, all from one sample in a study of T-cell memory formation after mild COVID-19. A single record per CDR3 protein comes from TCRdb applying MiXCR to the 5' RACE reads. This table holds some 440,000 distinct CDR3 sequences, nearly 25% found once. The sample was PBMCs or a T cell subset sorted from them (not recorded which). The receptors were gathered from an adult woman who had mild COVID-19 (a few samples of this study predate the infection). Cell type and time point are not known. The CDR3 runs from the conserved cysteine through the conserved F or W. D genes are given only for firm matches. Where a row states a size, it is once, few, many or the class of an expanded clone; other rows omit it.

D gene: TRBD1; J gene: TRBJ2-1; clone size: few; V gene: TRBV5-4; CDR3 protein: CASSLETGEMNEQFF; CDR3 DNA: TGTGCCAGCAGCTTGGAGACAGGGGAGATGAATGAGCAGTTCTTC
D gene: NA; J gene: TRBJ2-5; clone size: NA; V gene: TRBV5-1; CDR3 protein: CASSFSYGTEETQYF; CDR3 DNA: TGCGCCAGCAGCTTCAGTTACGGGACGGAAGAGACCCAGTACTTC
D gene: NA; J gene: TRBJ2-1; clone size: NA; V gene: TRBV2; CDR3 protein: CASRRGTAGSYNEQFF; CDR3 DNA: TGTGCCAGCAGGAGAGGGACAGCGGGCTCCTACAATGAGCAGTTCTTC
D gene: NA; J gene: TRBJ2-7; clone size: once; V gene: TRBV18; CDR3 protein: CASEGEGYEQYF; CDR3 DNA: TGTGCCAGCGAGGGGGAAGGGTACGAGCAGTACTTC
D gene: NA; J gene: TRBJ1-1; clone size: NA; V gene: TRBV30; CDR3 protein: CAWSPKRGGLNTEAFF; CDR3 DNA: TGTGCCTGGAGTCCAAAAAGAGGGGGACTGAACACTGAAGCTTTCTTT
D gene: TRBD2; J gene: TRBJ2-3; clone size: once; V gene: TRBV5-1; CDR3 protein: CASSPSSGMGDTQYF; CDR3 DNA: TGCGCCAGCAGCCCGTCTAGCGGGATGGGAGATACGCAGTATTTT
D gene: NA; J gene: TRBJ1-5; clone size: few; V gene: TRBV6-2/TRBV6-3; CDR3 protein: CASTSLGTPSGNQPQHF; CDR3 DNA: TGTGCCAGCACCTCGCTGGGGACACCAAGCGGCAATCAGCCCCAGCATTTT
D gene: NA; J gene: TRBJ2-2; clone size: NA; V gene: TRBV5-6; CDR3 protein: CASTPGAYTGELFF; CDR3 DNA: TGTGCCAGCACCCCGGGGGCGTACACCGGGGAGCTGTTTTTT
D gene: NA; J gene: TRBJ1-1; clone size: NA; V gene: TRBV10-2; CDR3 protein: CASRGWGTEAFF; CDR3 DNA: TGCGCCAGCCGGGGATGGGGCACTGAAGCTTTCTTT
D gene: NA; J gene: TRBJ2-7; clone size: NA; V gene: TRBV18; CDR3 protein: CASSPSIEAGEQYF; CDR3 DNA: TGTGCCAGCTCACCGTCGATCGAGGCGGGCGAGCAGTACTTC
D gene: TRBD1; J gene: TRBJ1-1; clone size: NA; V gene: TRBV10-3; CDR3 protein: CAIRSVSGQGNAFF; CDR3 DNA: TGTGCCATCAGGAGTGTATCGGGACAGGGGAATGCTTTCTTT
D gene: NA; J gene: TRBJ2-1; clone size: NA; V gene: TRBV15; CDR3 protein: CATSRESEYEQFF; CDR3 DNA: TGTGCCACCAGCAGAGAATCGGAATATGAGCAGTTCTTC
D gene: TRBD2; J gene: TRBJ2-1; clone size: once; V gene: TRBV4-2; CDR3 protein: CASSQDQPGGSSYNEQFF; CDR3 DNA: TGTGCCAGCAGCCAAGATCAGCCCGGGGGGAGCTCCTACAATGAGCAGTTCTTC
D gene: TRBD2; J gene: TRBJ2-5; clone size: few; V gene: TRBV12-3/TRBV12-4; CDR3 protein: CASKLAGEETQYF; CDR3 DNA: TGTGCCAGCAAATTAGCGGGAGAGGAGACCCAGTACTTC
D gene: NA; J gene: TRBJ2-3; clone size: once; V gene: TRBV30; CDR3 protein: CAWGPRDTVGDTQYF; CDR3 DNA: TGTGCCTGGGGGCCCCGGGACACCGTTGGGGATACGCAGTATTTT
D gene: TRBD1; J gene: TRBJ1-4; clone size: once; V gene: TRBV7-2; CDR3 protein: CASSFTGGDEKLFF; CDR3 DNA: TGTGCCAGCAGCTTTACAGGGGGCGATGAAAAACTGTTTTTT
D gene: NA; J gene: TRBJ2-5; clone size: NA; V gene: TRBV28; CDR3 protein: CASTGYGPPWEYF; CDR3 DNA: TGTGCCAGCACTGGGTACGGTCCCCCTTGGGAGTACTTC
D gene: TRBD1; J gene: TRBJ1-1; clone size: NA; V gene: TRBV11-2; CDR3 protein: CASSLARGNMNTEAFF; CDR3 DNA: TGTGCCAGCAGCTTAGCCAGGGGGAATATGAACACTGAAGCTTTCTTT
D gene: TRBD1; J gene: TRBJ1-5; clone size: few; V gene: TRBV12-3/TRBV12-4; CDR3 protein: CASSSGQGEMGNQPQHF; CDR3 DNA: TGTGCCAGCAGTTCTGGACAGGGGGAGATGGGCAATCAGCCCCAGCATTTT
D gene: NA; J gene: TRBJ1-1; clone size: NA; V gene: TRBV6-6; CDR3 protein: CASSTSEGGKNTEAFF; CDR3 DNA: TGTGCCAGCAGTACCAGCGAGGGGGGTAAGAACACTGAAGCTTTCTTT
D gene: TRBD1; J gene: TRBJ2-2; clone size: NA; V gene: TRBV10-3; CDR3 protein: CAISPGQGSNTGELFF; CDR3 DNA: TGTGCCATCAGTCCGGGACAGGGCTCGAACACCGGGGAGCTGTTTTTT
D gene: TRBD1; J gene: TRBJ2-6; clone size: NA; V gene: TRBV19; CDR3 protein: CASSFGDRVAGANVLTF; CDR3 DNA: TGTGCCAGTAGTTTCGGGGACAGGGTAGCCGGGGCCAACGTCCTGACTTTC
D gene: NA; J gene: TRBJ2-2; clone size: NA; V gene: TRBV19; CDR3 protein: CASRERDTANTGELFF; CDR3 DNA: TGTGCCAGTAGGGAGAGGGACACCGCGAACACCGGGGAGCTGTTTTTT
D gene: TRBD1; J gene: TRBJ1-1; clone size: NA; V gene: TRBV3-1; CDR3 protein: CASSWDSKAFF; CDR3 DNA: TGTGCCAGCAGCTGGGACAGCAAAGCTTTCTTT
D gene: NA; J gene: TRBJ2-2; clone size: many; V gene: TRBV20-1; CDR3 protein: CSARAGTGNTGELFF; CDR3 DNA: TGCAGTGCTAGAGCCGGAACAGGGAACACCGGGGAGCTGTTTTTT
D gene: NA; J gene: TRBJ2-1; clone size: few; V gene: TRBV9; CDR3 protein: CASSRGGGTYNEQFF; CDR3 DNA: TGTGCCAGCAGCCGTGGGGGGGGCACTTACAATGAGCAGTTCTTC
D gene: TRBD2; J gene: TRBJ2-2; clone size: once; V gene: TRBV7-6; CDR3 protein: CASSFSGRAVDTGELFF; CDR3 DNA: TGTGCCAGCAGCTTTAGCGGGAGGGCCGTGGACACCGGGGAGCTGTTTTTT
D gene: TRBD2; J gene: TRBJ2-3; clone size: NA; V gene: TRBV3-1; CDR3 protein: CASSQFLAGSRGTDTQYF; CDR3 DNA: TGTGCCAGCAGCCAATTCCTAGCGGGGTCCCGAGGCACAGATACGCAGTATTTT
D gene: NA; J gene: TRBJ2-5; clone size: NA; V gene: TRBV4-2; CDR3 protein: CASSQEGLRAGETQYF; CDR3 DNA: TGTGCCAGCAGCCAAGAAGGGCTAAGGGCCGGAGAGACCCAGTACTTC